This entry lists 20 T cell receptor beta chains sequenced from one sample in a study of cytomegalovirus exposure and HLA in healthy donors. The PCR had 60 Vbeta and 13 Jbeta primers. Measured with immunoSEQ multiplex PCR; TCRdb has only the in-frame clones, and not every one. Counted here are a few hundred thousand clones, about 85% occurring once; the ten biggest clones make up around 9.6%. Material for sequencing was PBMCs. These receptors all stem from a woman between 50 and 59 years old in good health and CMV-seropositive.

This chain links TRBV5-4 with TRBJ2-3, with 12 bases that match TRBD2. Germline CDR1 is SGHNT and CDR2 is YYREEE (reference sequence). The CDR3 contains 17 residues. V lost 4 bases to trimming and J lost 6 bases; unmatched junction nucleotides: 12. CDR3 DNA: TGTGCCAGCAGCACGATGGCTAGCGGGGGGGCTGGGGATACGCAGTATTTT. Protein product: CASSTMASGGAGDTQYF.

This clone appeared once. The chain has TRBV7-6 and TRBJ1-1, with TRBD1 matching 8 bases. Per the germline V gene, CDR1 is SGHVS and CDR2 is FNYEAQ. V was pared by 5 bases and J by 3 bases, with 8 bases of the junction left unmatched. This CDR3 comprises 15 residues. For the CDR3, the DNA is TGTGCCAGCAGCACCAGACAGGGGCCATACACTGAAGCTTTCTTT. Encoded protein: CASSTRQGPYTEAFF.

The chain recombines TRBV7-6 with TRBJ1-5; D is unclear. CDR3 length: 16 residues. The germline gives CDR1 SGHVS, CDR2 FNYEAQ. Trimming left V 1 base short and J 0 bases short, with 10 bases between. In nucleotides, the CDR3 is TGTGCCAGCAGCTTAGGAGAGGCCTATAGCAATCAGCCCCAGCATTTT. Translating it yields CASSLGEAYSNQPQHF.

V gene TRBV30 combines with J gene TRBJ2-5; 11 nucleotides line up with TRBD2. The CDR3 sequence is 16 residues long. Unmatched junction bases numbered 9, after V lost 2 bases and J lost 4 bases. Germline CDR1 and CDR2: GTSNPN and SVGIG (reference sequence). This CDR3 reads CAWSPPNSGGAETQYF. The CDR3 coding sequence is TGTGCCTGGAGTCCCCCAAATAGCGGGGGGGCAGAGACCCAGTACTTC. Filled out from reference TRBV30 and TRBJ2-5, the complete variable domain reads SQTIHQWPATLVQPVGSPLSLECTVEGTSNPNLYWYRQAAGRGLQLLFYSVGIGQISSEVPQNLSASRPQDRQFILSSKKLLLSDSGFYLCAWSPPNSGGAETQYFGPGTRLLVL.

The rearrangement links TRBV15 to TRBJ1-5; D unclear. Trimming took off 0 bases at V and 3 bases at J, with 9 bases between the two ends. This CDR3 contains 15 residues. Germline V CDR1 and CDR2: LNHNV, YYDKDF (reference sequence). The CDR3 here is CATSRDRGPNQPQHF. CDR3 bases: TGTGCCACCAGCAGAGATCGGGGTCCCAATCAGCCCCAGCATTTT.

This chain connects TRBV5-1 to TRBJ1-4, with 10 positions matching TRBD1. V trimming: 4 bases; J trimming: 3 bases; junction bases outside the gene matches: 3. The CDR3 covers 15 residues. Germline V lookup: CDR1 SGHRS, CDR2 YFSETQ. CDR3 nucleotide sequence: TGCGCCAGCAGCGCGGGACAGGGGTCTAATGAAAAACTGTTTTTT. Protein sequence: CASSAGQGSNEKLFF.

In its sample, this clone was seen a few times. The V gene is TRBV6-1, the J gene TRBJ1-4; the D is unclear. CDR3 size: 19 residues. Germline loops: CDR1 MNHNS, CDR2 SASEGT. The V end was cut by 4 bases, the J end by 7 bases, with 28 bases between. The DNA for the CDR3 is TGTGCCAGCAGTGCACTCTGGTTTTCGGGGAACGGGTTCGGTGAAAAACTGTTTTTT. Encoded protein: CASSALWFSGNGFGEKLFF.

V usage is TRBV6-6 and J usage is TRBJ2-7, with TRBD2 matching over 7 bases. Germline V CDR1 and CDR2: MNHNY, SVGAGI (reference sequence). CDR3 length equals 15 residues. With V trimmed by 0 bases and J by 2 bases, 4 bases remained unmatched. CDR3 sequence reads: CASSYSTGRAYEQYF. The CDR3 DNA follows: TGTGCCAGCAGTTACTCGACTGGGAGGGCCTACGAGCAGTACTTC.

This clone was recorded a few times. The chain employs TRBV7-7 and TRBJ1-1, with D unclear. Germline V gives CDR1 SSHAT, CDR2 FNYEAQ (reference sequence). Deletions cut 5 bases from V and 0 bases from J, with 13 bases between. The CDR3 extends over 15 amino acids. The DNA for the CDR3 is TGTGCCAGCAGCCAACTCACAGAGCTGAACACTGAAGCTTTCTTT. It specifies CASSQLTELNTEAFF.

V usage is TRBV5-6 and J usage is TRBJ2-3; TRBD2 matches 10 bases. The CDR3 is made up of 14 amino acids. The germline CDR1 and CDR2 sequences are SGHDT and YYEEEE. The ends lost 4 bases at V and 6 bases at J; junction bases unmatched: 5. CDR3 DNA sequence: TGTGCCAGCAGCCCAACTAGCGGGGTTGATACGCAGTATTTT. This translates into CASSPTSGVDTQYF.

The V gene is TRBV6-5, the J gene TRBJ1-1; D remains ambiguous. Trimming pared 0 bases from V and 5 bases from J, leaving 4 bases between. The germline gives CDR1 MNHEY, CDR2 SVGAGI. This CDR3 contains 12 residues. In DNA, the CDR3 is TGTGCCAGCAGTTACTCGAGTACTGAAGCTTTCTTT. It translates to CASSYSSTEAFF.

V and J are TRBV11-2 and TRBJ1-1, with D perhaps matching TRBD1 (6 bases). Germline V gene data show CDR1 as SGHAT and CDR2 as FQNNGV. The CDR3 covers 14 residues. Trimming removed 3 bases from V and 7 bases from J, with 15 bases in between. This chain's CDR3 is CASSLSRGTSEAFF. CDR3 bases: TGTGCCAGCAGCTTGTCTAGGGGGACTAGTGAAGCTTTCTTT. Supplemented by reference TRBV11-2 and TRBJ1-1, the full variable domain reads EAGVAQSPRYKIIEKRQSVAFWCNPISGHATLYWYQQILGQGPKLLIQFQNNGVVDDSQLPKDRFSAERLKGVDSTLKIQPAKLEDSAVYLCASSLSRGTSEAFFGQGTRLTVV.

This rearrangement joins TRBV7-8 to TRBJ2-1, with 7 bases lining up with TRBD1. CDR1 and CDR2 (germline): SGHVS, FQNEAQ. Trimming took 5 bases from V and 5 from J; bases not matched to a gene: 9. This CDR3 region has 15 residues. CDR3 region: CASSTHRGRDNEQFF. The CDR3 DNA follows: TGTGCCAGCAGCACGCACAGGGGCCGGGACAATGAGCAGTTCTTC.

The gene calls are TRBV6-4 and TRBJ1-6, with D possibly being TRBD1 (5 bases). Looked up from germline, CDR1 is MRHNA and CDR2 is SNTAGT. Deletions cut 3 bases from V and 6 bases from J, with 12 bases between. This CDR3 has 15 residues. The CDR3 spells CASSETTTANSPLHF. In DNA form, the CDR3 reads TGTGCCAGCAGTGAAACGACGACAGCTAATTCACCCCTCCACTTT.

The V call is TRBV18, the J call TRBJ1-2, with a weak D call TRBD1 (5 bases). CDR1 KGHSH and CDR2 LQKENI come from the germline V gene. With 0 bases removed from V and 5 bases from J, the gap between germline ends came to 16 bases. The CDR3 has 16 amino acids. This CDR3 reads CASSPPGRVVRYGYTF. In nucleotides, the CDR3 is TGTGCCAGCTCACCACCGGGCAGGGTGGTAAGATATGGCTACACCTTC.

This sequence joins TRBV6-1 and TRBJ2-5, with 8 bases aligning to TRBD1. Trimming at V came to 10 bases and at J to 3 bases, leaving 10 bases not matched to a gene. The CDR3 is made up of 14 amino acids. Germline CDR1 and CDR2: MNHNS and SASEGT. Written as DNA, the CDR3 is TGTGCCACCGGACGACAGGGGAGAAAAGAGACCCAGTACTTC. It codes for CATGRQGRKETQYF.

The chain combines TRBV4-2 with TRBJ1-2; D remains unclear. The V end was cut by 0 bases, the J end by 7 bases, with 15 bases between. There are 15 residues in the CDR3. The V gene's germline CDR1 is LGHNA and CDR2 YNFKEQ. The DNA for the CDR3 is TGTGCCAGCAGCCAAGAGGAGGGTCAGTTTGGTGGCTACACCTTC. Its protein is CASSQEEGQFGGYTF.

The chain is built from TRBV6-1 and TRBJ1-6; 8 positions agree with TRBD1. Looked up from germline, CDR1 is MNHNS and CDR2 is SASEGT. The CDR3 totals 13 residues. V lost 4 bases to trimming and J lost 7 bases; unmatched junction nucleotides: 0. CDR3 sequence: CASSGQGNSPLHF. CDR3 bases: TGTGCCAGCAGTGGACAGGGGAATTCACCCCTCCACTTT.

The chain uses TRBV18 and TRBJ1-1, with a weak D call TRBD1 (5 bases). The CDR3 loop spans 14 amino acids. Germline lookup yields CDR1 KGHSH and CDR2 LQKENI. Trimming pared 3 bases from V and 1 base from J, leaving 9 bases between. This CDR3 is CASSPSTENTEAFF. CDR3 sequence (DNA): TGTGCCAGCTCACCGTCGACAGAGAACACTGAAGCTTTCTTT.

The chain couples TRBV5-1 to TRBJ2-1; D is uncertain. The CDR3 extends over 12 amino acids. The germline gives CDR1 SGHRS, CDR2 YFSETQ. The V end lost 0 bases, the J end lost 7 bases, and 5 bases lay between the germline ends. The CDR3 region has the DNA TGCGCCAGCAGCTTGGGAGTAAATGAGCAGTTCTTC. Protein product: CASSLGVNEQFF.